The present T cell receptor beta chain was sequenced within a study of shared clonotypes between healthy human individuals. Clones were read by immunoSEQ multiplex PCR, and TCRdb kept only the in-frame ones, dropping some. The repertoire includes about 2.4 million clones, about 92% of them detected once, and roughly 0.15% sits in the top ten. General study findings and limits: Genetic and exposure-history diversity was limited by the few donors. Non-shared clonotypes displayed generation probabilities falling below those of clonotypes present in all four donors.

This clone was detected only once. Its target is not known. The donors, healthy adults who were HIV-negative, had experienced no recent acute infections or vaccinations. Both subsets, CD45RA+ naive and CD45RA-negative memory, were split from the CD4+ cells. CDR3 length: 15 amino acids. Germline V gene lookup returns CDR1 SGHTA and CDR2 FQGNSA. The J segment lost 3 bases and the V segment lost 4 bases, leaving 6 bases of the junction unmatched. The sequence derives from a man aged 18 to 29 in good health. This chain connects TRBV7-2 to TRBJ2-7; 10 bases match TRBD2. The sequenced sample was naive CD4+ T cells sorted from blood. Subset described: CD45RA+ positively selected. The CDR3 region has the DNA TGTGCCAGCAGCTACTCTAGCGGGAGCAACTACGAGCAGTACTTC. Protein product: CASSYSSGSNYEQYF.